This T cell receptor beta chain came from a study of Ad26.COV2.S vaccination and SARS-CoV-2 variants. Looking at the study overall: Participants got Ad26.COV2.S intramuscularly, once or twice 56 days apart.

Per germline, CDR1 SGDLS and CDR2 YYNGEE. V was pared by 6 bases and J by 6 bases, with 7 bases between. The CDR3 contains 10 residues. Only in-frame clones appear in the TCRdb table, and some are missing; sequencing was by immunoSEQ multiplex PCR. The table lists about 500,000 clones, 80% to 90% of them singletons, with 1.5% to 2% in the top ten. Described treatment: about 20 received Ad26.COV2.S at low or high dose, single or two shots; about five received placebo; per-sample allocation not given. Samples were taken on day 63 after the first vaccine or placebo injection. Material: peripheral blood, obtained in a trial of Ad26.COV2.S vaccine versus placebo. The chain couples TRBV9 to TRBJ2-7; D is unresolved. The source is a person aged 18-60 years who received the Ad26.COV2.S COVID-19 vaccine or a placebo. As DNA, the CDR3 is TGTGCCAGCAATCTCTGCGAGCAGTACTTC. This sequence encodes CASNLCEQYF. Variable domain in full (rest from reference TRBV9 and TRBJ2-7): DSGVTQTPKHLITATGQRVTLRCSPRSGDLSVYWYQQSLDQGLQFLIQYYNGEERAKGNILERFSAQQFPDLHSELNLSSLELGDSALYFCASNLCEQYFGPGTRLTVT.